The 6 T cell receptor beta chains in this list originate from one sample, sequenced in a study of T cells in lung cancer brain metastases. The protocol was immunoSEQ multiplex PCR, while the TCRdb copy is restricted to in-frame clones and leaves out a portion. The sample lists a few thousand clones, more than 70% occurring once. Sequencing was done on a sample of tumor tissue from the primary lung tumor. The receptor source for this set is a woman aged 45-59 years with non-small cell lung cancer.

The chain employs TRBV27 and TRBJ2-7, with 11 positions matching TRBD2. The CDR3 totals 16 residues. Trimming took 5 bases from V and 1 from J; bases not matched to a gene: 7. Germline CDR1 reads MNHEY; CDR2 reads SMNVEV (reference sequence). As DNA, the CDR3 is TGTGCCAGCAGTACCTTCACTAGCGGGAGATCCTACGAGCAGTACTTC. Amino acids: CASSTFTSGRSYEQYF.

V and J are TRBV5-4 and TRBJ1-1; maybe TRBD1 (5 bases). The CDR3 runs 15 residues. V was cut by 0 bases and J by 1 base, with 10 bases left in between. Germline V gives CDR1 SGHNT, CDR2 YYREEE (reference sequence). CDR3 amino acids: CASSLGGLGNTEAFF. The CDR3 DNA reads as TGTGCCAGCAGCTTGGGGGGACTGGGGAACACTGAAGCTTTCTTT.

The V call is TRBV7-2, the J call TRBJ2-7; D may correspond to TRBD1 or TRBD2 (6 bases each). CDR3 size: 14 residues. V was pared by 5 bases and J by 1 base, with 12 bases between. CDR1 SGHTA and CDR2 FQGNSA come from the germline V gene. CDR3 sequence reads: CASSIGGRSYEQYF. As DNA, the CDR3 is TGTGCCAGCAGCATAGGGGGGAGGTCCTACGAGCAGTACTTC.

The genes are TRBV7-9 and TRBJ1-5; D gene uncertain. Per the germline V gene, CDR1 is SEHNR and CDR2 is FQNEAQ (reference sequence). CDR3 length: 12 residues. V was pared by 1 base and J by 3 bases, with 1 base between. CDR3 coding DNA: TGTGCCAGCAGCTTAGACAATCAGCCCCAGCATTTT. It yields the protein CASSLDNQPQHF.

The gene calls are TRBV5-6 and TRBJ1-1; 9 positions match TRBD1. The CDR3 is 12 amino acids. The germline V gene has CDR1 SGHDT and CDR2 YYEEEE. The V segment lost 4 bases and the J segment 9 bases; nucleotides outside the gene matches: 4. The CDR3 DNA reads TGTGCCAGCAGCCCAGGGACAGGGCAAGCTTTCTTT. It is translated as CASSPGTGQAFF.

This clone was seen a single time. The chain combines TRBV5-6 with TRBJ2-1; TRBD2 is a possible D gene (6 bases). The CDR3 has 15 residues. V was cut by 4 bases and J by 0 bases, with 11 bases left in between. The germline CDR1 and CDR2 sequences are SGHDT and YYEEEE. CDR3 region: CASSEGRLSYNEQFF. The DNA of the CDR3 is TGTGCCAGCAGCGAGGGGAGGCTCTCCTACAATGAGCAGTTCTTC.